This T cell receptor beta chain was sequenced during a study of shared clonotypes between healthy human individuals. The study, taken as a whole, reports: Sampling involved blood alone; tissue repertoires likely differ. Memory subsets had estimated richness that was generally smaller than that of naive subsets.

The data were produced by immunoSEQ multiplex PCR, yet TCRdb's version contains in-frame clones alone and is incomplete. The data hold some 200,000 clones, with 85% to 95% observed a single time. Germline lookup yields CDR1 LNHDA and CDR2 SQIVND (reference sequence). Trimming shortened V by 4 bases and J by 3 bases, and 10 bases separated the two germline ends. This CDR3 is built from 13 residues. In the case of this clone: Its antigen remains unidentified.

The sample was naive CD4+ T cells sorted from blood. Subset denoted: CD45RA+ positively selected. J is TRBJ2-7 and V is TRBV19, with a possible D match to TRBD1 (5 bases). This TCR was sampled from a woman aged 30 to 39 in good health. The CDR3 coding sequence is TGTGCCAGTAGTACGACAGCTAGCTACGAGCAGTACTTC. This codes for CASSTTASYEQYF.